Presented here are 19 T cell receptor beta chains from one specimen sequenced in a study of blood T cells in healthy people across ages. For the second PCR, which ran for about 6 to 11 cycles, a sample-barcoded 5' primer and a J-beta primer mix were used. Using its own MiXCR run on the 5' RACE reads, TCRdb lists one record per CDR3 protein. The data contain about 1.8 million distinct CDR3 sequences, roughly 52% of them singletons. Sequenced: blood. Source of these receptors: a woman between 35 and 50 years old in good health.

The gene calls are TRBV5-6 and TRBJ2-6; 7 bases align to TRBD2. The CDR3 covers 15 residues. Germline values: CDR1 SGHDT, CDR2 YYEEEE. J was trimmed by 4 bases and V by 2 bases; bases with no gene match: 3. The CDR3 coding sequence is TGTGCCAGCAGCTTACGGGGGGAAGGGGCCAACGTCCTGACTTTC. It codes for CASSLRGEGANVLTF.

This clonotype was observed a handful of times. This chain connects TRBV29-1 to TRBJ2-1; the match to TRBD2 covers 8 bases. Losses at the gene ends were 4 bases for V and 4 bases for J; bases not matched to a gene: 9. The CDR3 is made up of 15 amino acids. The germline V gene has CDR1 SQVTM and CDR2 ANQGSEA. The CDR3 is CSVVGLAGLYNEQFF. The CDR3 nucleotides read TGCAGCGTTGTCGGGCTAGCGGGCTTATACAATGAGCAGTTCTTC.

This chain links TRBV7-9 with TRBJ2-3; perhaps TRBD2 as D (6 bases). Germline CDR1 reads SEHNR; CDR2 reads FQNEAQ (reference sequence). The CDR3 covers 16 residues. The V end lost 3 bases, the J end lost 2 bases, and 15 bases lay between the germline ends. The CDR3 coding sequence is TGTGCCAGCAGCTTTATGGGGGGTCCACTCACAGATACGCAGTATTTT. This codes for CASSFMGGPLTDTQYF.

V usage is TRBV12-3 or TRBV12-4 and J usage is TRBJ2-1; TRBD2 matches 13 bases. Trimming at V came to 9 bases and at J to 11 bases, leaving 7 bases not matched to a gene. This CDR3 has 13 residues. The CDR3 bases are TGTGCCAGTACTAGCGGGGGGGCCAGAAAGCAGTTCTTC. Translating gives CASTSGGARKQFF.

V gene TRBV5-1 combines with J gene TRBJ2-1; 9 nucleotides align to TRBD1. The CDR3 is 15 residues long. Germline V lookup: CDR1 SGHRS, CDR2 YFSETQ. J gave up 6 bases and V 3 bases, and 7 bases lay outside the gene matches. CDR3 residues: CASSSTGGDSNEQFF. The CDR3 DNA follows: TGCGCCAGCAGCTCAACAGGGGGCGACTCCAATGAGCAGTTCTTC. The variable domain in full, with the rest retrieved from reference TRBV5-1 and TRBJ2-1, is KAGVTQTPRYLIKTRGQQVTLSCSPISGHRSVSWYQQTPGQGLQFLFEYFSETQRNKGNFPGRFSGRQFSNSRSEMNVSTLELGDSALYLCASSSTGGDSNEQFFGPGTRLTVL.

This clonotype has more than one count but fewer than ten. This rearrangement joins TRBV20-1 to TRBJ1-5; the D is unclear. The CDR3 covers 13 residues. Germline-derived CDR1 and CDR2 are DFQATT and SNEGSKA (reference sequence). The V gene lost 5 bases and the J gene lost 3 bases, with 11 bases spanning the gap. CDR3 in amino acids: CSAGRLTNQPQHF. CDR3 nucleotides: TGCAGTGCTGGACGGTTAACCAATCAGCCCCAGCATTTT.

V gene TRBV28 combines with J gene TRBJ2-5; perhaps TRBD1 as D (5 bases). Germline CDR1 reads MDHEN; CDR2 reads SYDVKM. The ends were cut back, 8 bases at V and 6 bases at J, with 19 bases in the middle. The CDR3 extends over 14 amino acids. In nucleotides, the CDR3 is TGTGCCAGCTGGGGCCAGAGGCGTTTTAAGACCCAGTACTTC. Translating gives CASWGQRRFKTQYF.

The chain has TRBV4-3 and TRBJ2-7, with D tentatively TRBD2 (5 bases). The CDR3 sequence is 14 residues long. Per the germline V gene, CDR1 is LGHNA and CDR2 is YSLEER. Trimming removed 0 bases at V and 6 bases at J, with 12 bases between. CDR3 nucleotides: TGCGCCAGCAGCCAAGATCAGGCTAGCCGCGAGCAGTACTTC. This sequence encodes CASSQDQASREQYF.

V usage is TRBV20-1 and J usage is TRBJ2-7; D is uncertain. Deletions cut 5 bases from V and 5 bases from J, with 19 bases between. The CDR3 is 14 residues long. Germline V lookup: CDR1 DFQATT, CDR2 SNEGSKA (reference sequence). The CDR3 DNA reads TGCAGTGCTGCCGGGCAGCTGGACGGAAACGAGCAGTACTTC. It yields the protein CSAAGQLDGNEQYF.

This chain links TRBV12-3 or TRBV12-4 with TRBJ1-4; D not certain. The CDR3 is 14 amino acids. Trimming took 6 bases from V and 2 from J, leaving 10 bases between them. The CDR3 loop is CASRPGTTNEKLFF. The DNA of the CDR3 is TGTGCCAGCAGGCCAGGAACGACTAATGAAAAACTGTTTTTT.

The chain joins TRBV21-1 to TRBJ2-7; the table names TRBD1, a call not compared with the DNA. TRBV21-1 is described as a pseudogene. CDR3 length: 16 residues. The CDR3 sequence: CASSKALGRDYDEQYF. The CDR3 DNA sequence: TGTGCCAGCAGCAAAGCGCTGGGCAGGGATTATGATGAGCAGTACTTC.

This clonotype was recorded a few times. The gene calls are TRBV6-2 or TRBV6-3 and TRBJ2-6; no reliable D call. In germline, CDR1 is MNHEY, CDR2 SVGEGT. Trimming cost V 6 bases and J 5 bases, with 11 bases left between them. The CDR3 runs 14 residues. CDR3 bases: TGTGCCAGCAGATCATGGCTAAGGGCCAACGTCCTGACTTTC. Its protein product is CASRSWLRANVLTF.

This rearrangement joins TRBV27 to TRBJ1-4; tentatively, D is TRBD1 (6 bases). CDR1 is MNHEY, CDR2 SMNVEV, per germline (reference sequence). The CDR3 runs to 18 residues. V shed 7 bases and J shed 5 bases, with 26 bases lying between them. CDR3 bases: TGTGCCAGCACCAACCGGGGGGCGCGTCCAGGCACCAATGAAAAACTGTTTTTT. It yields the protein CASTNRGARPGTNEKLFF.

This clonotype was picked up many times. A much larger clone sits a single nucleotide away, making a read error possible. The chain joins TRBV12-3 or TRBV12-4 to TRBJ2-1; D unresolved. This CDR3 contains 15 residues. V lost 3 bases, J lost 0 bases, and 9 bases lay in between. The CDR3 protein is CASSFGRDSYNEQFF. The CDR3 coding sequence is TGTGCCAGCAGTTTTGGACGAGACTCCTACAATGAGCAGTTCTTC.

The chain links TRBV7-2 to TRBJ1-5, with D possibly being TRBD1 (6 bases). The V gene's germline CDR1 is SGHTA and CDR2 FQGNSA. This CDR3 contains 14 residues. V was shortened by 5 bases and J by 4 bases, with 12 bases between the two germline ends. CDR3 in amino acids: CASSRSQGNQPQHF. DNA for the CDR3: TGTGCCAGCAGCCGATCGCAGGGGAATCAGCCCCAGCATTTT.

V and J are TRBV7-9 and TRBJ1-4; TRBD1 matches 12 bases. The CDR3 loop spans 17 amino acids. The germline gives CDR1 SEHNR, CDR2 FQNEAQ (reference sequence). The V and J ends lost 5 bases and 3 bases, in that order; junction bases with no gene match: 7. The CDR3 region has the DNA TGTGCCAGCAGCCAAACGGGACAGGGGGCTTCTAATGAAAAACTGTTTTTT. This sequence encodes CASSQTGQGASNEKLFF.

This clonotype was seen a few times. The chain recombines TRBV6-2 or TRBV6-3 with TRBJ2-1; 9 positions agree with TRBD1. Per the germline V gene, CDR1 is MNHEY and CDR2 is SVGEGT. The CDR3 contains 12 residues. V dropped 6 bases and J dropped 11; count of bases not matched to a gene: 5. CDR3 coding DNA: TGTGCCAGCAGAGCAACAGGGGGCCAGCAGTTCTTC. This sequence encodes CASRATGGQQFF.

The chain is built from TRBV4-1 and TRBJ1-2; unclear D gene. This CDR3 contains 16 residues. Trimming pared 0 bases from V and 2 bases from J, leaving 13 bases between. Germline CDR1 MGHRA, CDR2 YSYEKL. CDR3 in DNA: TGCGCCAGCAGCCAAGATCAGTTTACGGAAAACTATGGCTACACCTTC. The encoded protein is CASSQDQFTENYGYTF.

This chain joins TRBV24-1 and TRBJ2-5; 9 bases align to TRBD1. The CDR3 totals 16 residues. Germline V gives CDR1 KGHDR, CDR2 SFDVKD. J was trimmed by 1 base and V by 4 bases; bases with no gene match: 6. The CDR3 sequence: CATSDKTGGPQETQYF. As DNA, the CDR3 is TGTGCCACCAGTGACAAGACAGGGGGACCCCAAGAGACCCAGTACTTC.